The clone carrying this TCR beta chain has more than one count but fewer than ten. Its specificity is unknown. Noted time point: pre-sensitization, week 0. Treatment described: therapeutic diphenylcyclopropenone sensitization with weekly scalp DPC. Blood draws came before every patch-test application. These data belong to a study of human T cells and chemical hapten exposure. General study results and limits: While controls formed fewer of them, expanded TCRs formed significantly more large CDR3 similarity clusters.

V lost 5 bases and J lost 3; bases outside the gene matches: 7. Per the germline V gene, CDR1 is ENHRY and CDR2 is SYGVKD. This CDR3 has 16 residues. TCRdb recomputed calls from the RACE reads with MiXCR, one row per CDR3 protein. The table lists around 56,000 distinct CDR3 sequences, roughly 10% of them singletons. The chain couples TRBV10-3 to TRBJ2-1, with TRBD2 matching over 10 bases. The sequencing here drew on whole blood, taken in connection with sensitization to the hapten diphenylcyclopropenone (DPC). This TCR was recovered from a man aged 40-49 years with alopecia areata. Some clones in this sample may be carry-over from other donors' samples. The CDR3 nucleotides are TGTGCCATCAGTCCCTTCCTAGCGGGGGTCTACAATGAGCAGTTCTTC. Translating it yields CAISPFLAGVYNEQFF.